Following are 18 T cell receptor beta chains from one sample sequenced in a study of a mutant IDH1 vaccine in newly diagnosed glioma. Indicated time point: week 5, during vaccination. In every dose of vaccine, 300 ug of mutant IDH1 20-mer peptide was given alongside topical imiquimod. Generated by immunoSEQ multiplex PCR, the TCRdb table keeps only in-frame clones and is missing some. The table lists 40,000 or so clones, just over 90% of them singletons. Their antigens remain unidentified. The material sequenced was PBMCs, taken from a glioma patient whose treatment included an IDH1 peptide vaccine. These receptors all come from a man aged 50 or older with glioma.

This clone has just one count. CDR3 DNA: TGTGCCAGCAGCGAAGCGACAGGGGGTAACCAAGAGACCCAGTACTTC. This sequence encodes CASSEATGGNQETQYF. The chain couples TRBV7-9 to TRBJ2-5, with 9 bases matching TRBD1. Trimming cost V 5 bases and J 0 bases; bases outside gene matches: 7. The V gene's germline CDR1 is SEHNR and CDR2 FQNEAQ (reference sequence). The CDR3 has 16 residues.

The CDR3, as DNA: TGTGCCAGCACCGAGAGGGATAATTCACCCCTCCACTTT. Amino acid sequence: CASTERDNSPLHF. The chain recombines TRBV27 with TRBJ1-6; D unresolved. V was trimmed by 7 bases and J by 5 bases, leaving 9 bases between them. The CDR3 covers 13 residues. Germline CDR1 is MNHEY and CDR2 is SMNVEV (reference sequence).

The V gene is TRBV27, the J gene TRBJ2-3, with 11 bases matching TRBD2. V lost 5 bases to trimming and J lost 2 bases; unmatched junction nucleotides: 9. This CDR3 spans 17 amino acids. Per germline, CDR1 MNHEY and CDR2 SMNVEV (reference sequence). CDR3 in DNA: TGTGCCAGCAGTATACTAGCGGGGGCCCATCCCACAGATACGCAGTATTTT. It is translated as CASSILAGAHPTDTQYF.

The chain recombines TRBV6-5 with TRBJ2-7, with 7 bases fitting TRBD1. The germline V gene encodes CDR1 MNHEY and CDR2 SVGAGI. Trimming removed 2 bases from V and 1 base from J; junction bases left unmatched: 5. The CDR3 totals 15 residues. The CDR3 reads CASSYMDRRSYEQYF. CDR3 DNA: TGTGCCAGCAGTTACATGGACAGGAGGTCCTACGAGCAGTACTTC.

The chain is built from TRBV7-2 and TRBJ2-7; D is undetermined. The CDR3 is 12 residues long. Germline V gene sequence: CDR1 SGHTA, CDR2 FQGNSA. V lost 1 base and J lost 7, with 8 bases in between. Written as DNA, the CDR3 is TGTGCCAGCAGCTTAGGGCCCCGGGAGCAGTACTTC. It translates to CASSLGPREQYF.

The chain employs TRBV7-9 and TRBJ2-5; D is unresolved. V shed 1 base and J shed 0 bases, with 9 bases lying between them. The CDR3 loop spans 15 amino acids. The germline gives CDR1 SEHNR, CDR2 FQNEAQ (reference sequence). Written as DNA, the CDR3 is TGTGCCAGCAGCTTAGGAGATTTGTACCAAGAGACCCAGTACTTC. Translation gives CASSLGDLYQETQYF.

This chain uses TRBV27 with TRBJ2-5, with 7 bases matching TRBD2. After removal of 5 bases from V and 5 bases from J, the junction contained 5 bases not matched to a gene. The germline V gene encodes CDR1 MNHEY and CDR2 SMNVEV (reference sequence). CDR3 length equals 13 residues. The CDR3 sequence is CASSMGGWETQYF. CDR3 DNA: TGTGCCAGCAGTATGGGGGGGTGGGAGACCCAGTACTTC.

The J gene is TRBJ2-1, the V gene TRBV6-1, with D perhaps TRBD2 (5 bases). The length of the CDR3 is 13 residues. The germline CDR1 and CDR2 sequences are MNHNS and SASEGT. The V end lost 5 bases, the J end lost 7 bases, and 12 bases lay between the germline ends. The CDR3 nucleotides read TGTGCCAGCAGTACGACTACCGGGAATGAGCAGTTCTTC. This encodes CASSTTTGNEQFF.

This clone occurred a few times. V and J are TRBV4-2 and TRBJ2-5, with D possibly matching TRBD2 (6 bases). The CDR3 contains 15 residues. The ends were cut back, 4 bases at V and 4 bases at J, with 16 bases in the middle. CDR1 and CDR2 (germline): LGHNA, YNFKEQ. CDR3 sequence: CASSPGVGWRETQYF. CDR3 nucleotides: TGTGCCAGCAGCCCGGGGGTAGGATGGAGAGAGACCCAGTACTTC.

In its sample, this clone was seen once. V and J are TRBV2 and TRBJ2-7; D unresolved. This CDR3 has 12 residues. Germline CDR1 SNHLY, CDR2 FYNNEI. The V and J ends lost 7 bases and 3 bases respectively, with 10 bases between them. The CDR3 region is CASTVDNYEQYF. The CDR3 DNA is TGTGCCAGCACCGTTGACAACTACGAGCAGTACTTC. Drawing the rest from reference TRBV2 and TRBJ2-7, the complete variable domain is EPEVTQTPSHQVTQMGQEVILRCVPISNHLYFYWYRQILGQKVEFLVSFYNNEISEKSEIFDDQFSVERPDGSNFTLKIRSTKLEDSAMYFCASTVDNYEQYFGPGTRLTVT.

J is TRBJ1-3 and V is TRBV28, with 10 bases aligning to TRBD1. From germline, CDR1 is MDHEN and CDR2 SYDVKM. The J segment lost 4 bases and the V segment lost 6 bases, leaving 6 bases of the junction unmatched. CDR3 size: 15 residues. In DNA, the CDR3 is TGTGCCAGCAGCTCACCGGGACAGGGGGGAAACACCATATATTTT. It yields the protein CASSSPGQGGNTIYF.

This chain links TRBV6-1 with TRBJ2-3; 8 bases align to TRBD2. The CDR3 runs 15 residues. The germline V gene has CDR1 MNHNS and CDR2 SASEGT. V gave up 4 bases and J gave up 0 bases; unmatched junction bases: 3. This CDR3 reads CASSGGGRSTDTQYF. For the CDR3, the DNA is TGTGCCAGCAGTGGAGGCGGGAGGAGCACAGATACGCAGTATTTT.

The chain links TRBV6-5 to TRBJ1-5; D unresolved. V gave up 6 bases and J gave up 3 bases, with 9 bases separating them. This CDR3 has 13 amino acids. Per germline, CDR1 MNHEY and CDR2 SVGAGI. The CDR3 sequence is CASSETFNQPQHF. The CDR3 DNA is TGTGCCAGCAGCGAAACTTTCAATCAGCCCCAGCATTTT.

The V call is TRBV7-9, the J call TRBJ2-3; D perhaps matches TRBD1 (6 bases). CDR3 size: 15 residues. Looked up from germline, CDR1 is SEHNR and CDR2 is FQNEAQ (reference sequence). Trimming shortened V by 6 bases and J by 1 base, and 14 bases separated the two germline ends. The CDR3 is CASSSKAGGTDTQYF. The DNA of the CDR3 is TGTGCCAGCAGTTCCAAGGCAGGGGGCACAGATACGCAGTATTTT. Full variable domain (outside the CDR3, taken from reference TRBV7-9 and TRBJ2-3): DTGVSQNPRHKITKRGQNVTFRCDPISEHNRLYWYRQTLGQGPEFLTYFQNEAQLEKSRLLSDRFSAERPKGSFSTLEIQRTEQGDSAMYLCASSSKAGGTDTQYFGPGTRLTVL.

The J gene is TRBJ1-2, the V gene TRBV6-5; 9 bases align to TRBD1. This CDR3 is 12 amino acids long. The V gene's germline CDR1 is MNHEY and CDR2 SVGAGI. Trimming removed 5 bases from V and 7 bases from J; junction bases left unmatched: 2. Written as DNA, the CDR3 is TGTGCCAGCAGTACAGGGGGCTTTGGCTACACCTTC. Its protein is CASSTGGFGYTF.

The rearrangement links TRBV14 to TRBJ2-2; TRBD1 agrees at 8 bases. J lost 4 bases, V lost 5 bases, and 9 bases had no gene match. The CDR3 has 16 amino acids. The V gene's germline CDR1 is SGHDN and CDR2 FVKESK. The CDR3 protein is CASSTGTGALTGELFF. The CDR3 DNA reads TGTGCCAGCAGCACCGGGACAGGAGCCCTCACCGGGGAGCTGTTTTTT. Full variable domain (remainder filled in from reference TRBV14 and TRBJ2-2): EAGVTQFPSHSVIEKGQTVTLRCDPISGHDNLYWYRRVMGKEIKFLLHFVKESKQDESGMPNNRFLAERTGGTYSTLKVQPAELEDSGVYFCASSTGTGALTGELFFGEGSRLTVL.

As for this clone: The junction does not match germline at one end; this may be a read error. The V and J genes are TRBV7-7 and TRBJ2-3; the D call may be TRBD1 or TRBD2 (5 bases each). This CDR3 spans 17 amino acids. The V gene's germline CDR1 is SSHAT and CDR2 FNYEAQ (reference sequence). Written as DNA, the CDR3 is TGTGCTAGCAGCCCGGGACGGACAATCATTAGCACAGATACGCAGTATTTT. Translating gives CASSPGRTIISTDTQYF.

The V and J genes are TRBV6-1 and TRBJ2-7; D not certain. CDR3 length: 15 residues. Germline V gene sequence: CDR1 MNHNS, CDR2 SASEGT. Trimming left V 0 bases short and J 2 bases short, with 11 bases between. Written as DNA, the CDR3 is TGTGCCAGCAGTGAAGCTGGCGGCGCGACCTACGAGCAGTACTTC. The encoded protein is CASSEAGGATYEQYF.